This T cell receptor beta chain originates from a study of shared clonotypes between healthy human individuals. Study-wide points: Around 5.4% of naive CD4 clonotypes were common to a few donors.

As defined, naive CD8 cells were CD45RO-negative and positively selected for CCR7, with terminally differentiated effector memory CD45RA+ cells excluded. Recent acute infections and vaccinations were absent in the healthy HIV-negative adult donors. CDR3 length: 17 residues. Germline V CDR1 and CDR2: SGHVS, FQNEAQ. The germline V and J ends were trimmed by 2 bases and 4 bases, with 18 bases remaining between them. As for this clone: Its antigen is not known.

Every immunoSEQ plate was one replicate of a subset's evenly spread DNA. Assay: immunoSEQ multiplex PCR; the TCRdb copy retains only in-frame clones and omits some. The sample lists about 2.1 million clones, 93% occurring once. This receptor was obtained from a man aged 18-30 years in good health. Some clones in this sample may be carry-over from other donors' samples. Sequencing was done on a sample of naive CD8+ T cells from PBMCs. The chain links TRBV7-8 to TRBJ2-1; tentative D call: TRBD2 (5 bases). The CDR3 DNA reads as TGTGCCAGCAGCTTATCCCAGGCCGCCCCGGGATACAATGAGCAGTTCTTC. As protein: CASSLSQAAPGYNEQFF.